This TCR beta chain is drawn from a study of early stage breast cancer tumors. Study-level background: ER+/PR+/HER2- status applied to about 80% of the 16 invasive breast tumors.

Profiled with immunoSEQ multiplex PCR; TCRdb holds only in-frame clones, not every one. The sample has about 36,000 clones, over 65% seen once. The CDR3 is 13 amino acids. The germline gives CDR1 GTSNPN, CDR2 SVGIG (reference sequence). J lost 6 bases, V lost 4 bases, and 6 bases had no gene match. Material for sequencing was blood. This clonotype was obtained from a person between 60 and 69 years old with breast cancer. The rearrangement uses TRBV30 and TRBJ2-7, with 10 bases fitting TRBD1. CDR3 sequence: CAWNGQGDGEQYF. DNA of the CDR3: TGTGCCTGGAACGGACAGGGGGATGGCGAGCAGTACTTC.